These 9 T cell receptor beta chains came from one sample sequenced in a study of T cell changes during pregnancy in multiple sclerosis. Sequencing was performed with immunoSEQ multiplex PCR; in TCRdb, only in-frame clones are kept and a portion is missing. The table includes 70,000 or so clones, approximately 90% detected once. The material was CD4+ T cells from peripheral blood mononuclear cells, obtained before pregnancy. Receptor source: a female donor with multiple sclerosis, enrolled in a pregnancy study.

The CDR3 region has the DNA TGCGCCATCGGGACTAGCGGTAACGCCACAGATACGCAGTATTTT. Amino acids: CAIGTSGNATDTQYF. The genes are TRBV10-1 and TRBJ2-3; 11 nucleotides match TRBD2. CDR3 size: 15 residues. V trimming: 10 bases; J trimming: 2 bases; junction bases outside the gene matches: 8. From germline, CDR1 is WNHNN and CDR2 SYGVQD (reference sequence).

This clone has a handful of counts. The CDR3: CASSVAGHNTEAFF. In nucleotides, the CDR3 is TGTGCCAGCAGCGTAGCAGGTCACAACACTGAAGCTTTCTTT. This rearrangement joins TRBV9 to TRBJ1-1; D unclear. Deletions cut 0 bases from V and 2 bases from J, with 8 bases between. The CDR3 length is 14 residues. Germline values: CDR1 SGDLS, CDR2 YYNGEE.

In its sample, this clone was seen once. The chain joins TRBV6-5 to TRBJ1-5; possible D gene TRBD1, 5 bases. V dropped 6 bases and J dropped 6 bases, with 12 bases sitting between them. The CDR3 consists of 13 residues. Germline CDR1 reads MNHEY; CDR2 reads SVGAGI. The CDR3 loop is CASRKIDSQPQHF. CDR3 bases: TGTGCCAGCAGGAAGATTGACAGTCAGCCCCAGCATTTT.

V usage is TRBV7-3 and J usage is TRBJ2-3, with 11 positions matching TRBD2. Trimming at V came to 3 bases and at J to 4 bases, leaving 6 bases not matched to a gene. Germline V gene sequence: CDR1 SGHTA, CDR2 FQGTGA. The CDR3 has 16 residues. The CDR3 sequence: CASSFGTSGSPDTQYF. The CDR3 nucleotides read TGTGCCAGCAGCTTTGGCACTAGCGGGAGCCCAGATACGCAGTATTTT.

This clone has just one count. CDR3 DNA sequence: TGTGCCAGCAGCGTAGGAGGCGCGACTTCCTACGAGCAGTACTTC. Residues: CASSVGGATSYEQYF. V usage is TRBV9 and J usage is TRBJ2-7; D is unresolved. The V end was cut by 0 bases, the J end by 1 base, with 11 bases between. The V gene's germline CDR1 is SGDLS and CDR2 YYNGEE. CDR3 length equals 15 residues.

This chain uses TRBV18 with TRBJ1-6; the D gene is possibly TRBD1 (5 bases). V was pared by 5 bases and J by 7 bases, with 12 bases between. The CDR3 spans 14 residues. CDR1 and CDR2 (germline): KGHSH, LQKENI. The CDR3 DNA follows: TGTGCCAGCTCAAGCCAGGGAACCAATTCACCCCTCCACTTT. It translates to CASSSQGTNSPLHF. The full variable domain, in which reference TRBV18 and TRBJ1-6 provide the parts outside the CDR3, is NAGVMQNPRHLVRRRGQEARLRCSPMKGHSHVYWYRQLPEEGLKFMVYLQKENIIDESGMPKERFSAEFPKEGPSILRIQQVVRGDSAAYFCASSSQGTNSPLHFGNGTRLTVT.

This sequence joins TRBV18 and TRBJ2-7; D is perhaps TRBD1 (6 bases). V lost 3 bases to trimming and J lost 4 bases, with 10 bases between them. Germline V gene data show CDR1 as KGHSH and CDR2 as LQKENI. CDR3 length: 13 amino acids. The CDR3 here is CASSPQGTYEQYF. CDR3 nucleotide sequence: TGTGCCAGCTCACCGCAGGGGACATACGAGCAGTACTTC.

This CDR3 is CASSDEHVADTQYF. CDR3 in DNA: TGTGCCAGTAGTGATGAACATGTGGCAGATACGCAGTATTTT. This chain links TRBV19 with TRBJ2-3; D not resolved. In germline, CDR1 is LNHDA, CDR2 SQIVND (reference sequence). There are 14 residues in the CDR3. The V gene lost 5 bases and the J gene lost 4 bases, with 13 bases spanning the gap.

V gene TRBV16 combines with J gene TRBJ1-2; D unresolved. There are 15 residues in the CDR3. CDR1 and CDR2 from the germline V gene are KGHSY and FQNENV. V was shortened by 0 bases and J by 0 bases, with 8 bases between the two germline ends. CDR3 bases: TGTGCCAGCAGCCAATCCGTAACAGCTAACTATGGCTACACCTTC. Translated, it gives CASSQSVTANYGYTF.